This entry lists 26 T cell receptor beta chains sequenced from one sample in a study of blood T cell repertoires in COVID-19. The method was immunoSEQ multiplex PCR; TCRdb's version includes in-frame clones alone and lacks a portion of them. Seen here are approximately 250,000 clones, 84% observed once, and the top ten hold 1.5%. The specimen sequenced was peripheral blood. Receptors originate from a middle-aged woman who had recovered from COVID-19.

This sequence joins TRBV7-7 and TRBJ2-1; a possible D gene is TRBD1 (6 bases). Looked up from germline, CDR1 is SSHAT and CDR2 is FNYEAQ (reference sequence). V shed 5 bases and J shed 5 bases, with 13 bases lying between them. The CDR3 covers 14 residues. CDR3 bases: TGTGCCAGCAGCCCCCAAACAGGGAACAATGAGCAGTTCTTC. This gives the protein CASSPQTGNNEQFF.

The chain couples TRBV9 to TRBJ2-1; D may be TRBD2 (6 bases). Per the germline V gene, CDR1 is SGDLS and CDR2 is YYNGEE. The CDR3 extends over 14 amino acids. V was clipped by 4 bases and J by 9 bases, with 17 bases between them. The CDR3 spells CASSPPGSVGEQFF. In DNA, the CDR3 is TGTGCCAGCAGCCCCCCCGGGAGCGTAGGTGAGCAGTTCTTC.

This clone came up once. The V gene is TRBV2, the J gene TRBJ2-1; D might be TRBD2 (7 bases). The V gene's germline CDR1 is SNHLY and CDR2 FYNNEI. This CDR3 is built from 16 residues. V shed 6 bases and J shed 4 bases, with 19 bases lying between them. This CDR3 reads CASSLDWRGPYNEQFF. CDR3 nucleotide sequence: TGTGCCAGCAGCCTGGACTGGCGGGGGCCTTACAATGAGCAGTTCTTC.

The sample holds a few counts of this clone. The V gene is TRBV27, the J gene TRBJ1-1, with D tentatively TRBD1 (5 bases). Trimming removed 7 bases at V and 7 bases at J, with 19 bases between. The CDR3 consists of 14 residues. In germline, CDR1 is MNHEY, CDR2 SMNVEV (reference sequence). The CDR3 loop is CASILRRGEGEAFF. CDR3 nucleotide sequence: TGTGCCAGCATCCTCAGGAGGGGAGAGGGTGAAGCTTTCTTT.

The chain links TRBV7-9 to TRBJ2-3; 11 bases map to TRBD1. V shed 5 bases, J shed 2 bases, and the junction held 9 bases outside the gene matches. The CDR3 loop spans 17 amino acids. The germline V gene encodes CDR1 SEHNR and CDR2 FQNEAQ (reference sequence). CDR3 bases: TGTGCCAGCAGCACCGGGACAGGGGGGCTTTACACAGATACGCAGTATTTT. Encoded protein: CASSTGTGGLYTDTQYF.

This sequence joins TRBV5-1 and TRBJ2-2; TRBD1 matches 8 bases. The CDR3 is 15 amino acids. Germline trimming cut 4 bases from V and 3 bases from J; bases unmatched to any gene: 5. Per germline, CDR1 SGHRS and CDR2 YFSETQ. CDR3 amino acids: CASSIRTGYTGELFF. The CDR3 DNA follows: TGCGCCAGCAGCATTCGGACAGGGTACACCGGGGAGCTGTTTTTT.

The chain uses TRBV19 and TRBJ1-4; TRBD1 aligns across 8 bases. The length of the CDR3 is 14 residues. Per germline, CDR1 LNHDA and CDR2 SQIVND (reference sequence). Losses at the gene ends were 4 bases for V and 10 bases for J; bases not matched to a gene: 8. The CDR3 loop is CASSTDREVGKLFF. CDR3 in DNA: TGTGCCAGTAGTACGGACAGGGAGGTTGGAAAACTGTTTTTT. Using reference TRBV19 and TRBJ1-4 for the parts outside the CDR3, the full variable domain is DGGITQSPKYLFRKEGQNVTLSCEQNLNHDAMYWYRQDPGQGLRLIYYSQIVNDFQKGDIAEGYSVSREKKESFPLTVTSAQKNPTAFYLCASSTDREVGKLFFGSGTQLSVL.

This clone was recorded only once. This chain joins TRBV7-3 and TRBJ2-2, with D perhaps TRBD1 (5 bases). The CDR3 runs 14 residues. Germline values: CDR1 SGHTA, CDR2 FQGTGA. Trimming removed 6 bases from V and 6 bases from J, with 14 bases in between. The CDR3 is CASRPTGFSGELFF. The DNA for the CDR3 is TGTGCCAGCAGGCCAACAGGATTCTCCGGGGAGCTGTTTTTT.

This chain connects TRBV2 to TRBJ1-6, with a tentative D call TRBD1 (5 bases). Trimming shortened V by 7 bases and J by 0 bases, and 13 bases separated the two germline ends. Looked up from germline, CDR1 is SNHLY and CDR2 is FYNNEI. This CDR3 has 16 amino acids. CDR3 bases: TGTGCCAGCAAGACGACAGATAGCTCCTATAATTCACCCCTCCACTTT. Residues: CASKTTDSSYNSPLHF.

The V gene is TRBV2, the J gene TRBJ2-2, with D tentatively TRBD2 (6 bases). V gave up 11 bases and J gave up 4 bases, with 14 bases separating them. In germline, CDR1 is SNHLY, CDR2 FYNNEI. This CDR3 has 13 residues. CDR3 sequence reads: CAVEGSRTGELFF. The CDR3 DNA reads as TGTGCCGTGGAGGGGAGCCGCACCGGGGAGCTGTTTTTT. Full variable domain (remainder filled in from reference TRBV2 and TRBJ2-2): EPEVTQTPSHQVTQMGQEVILRCVPISNHLYFYWYRQILGQKVEFLVSFYNNEISEKSEIFDDQFSVERPDGSNFTLKIRSTKLEDSAMYFCAVEGSRTGELFFGEGSRLTVL.

For the CDR3, the DNA is TGTGCCAGCAGCTCGAGGACAAACACTGAAGCTTTCTTT. Translating gives CASSSRTNTEAFF. This chain connects TRBV11-3 to TRBJ1-1; weak D call: TRBD1 (5 bases). Trimming removed 4 bases from V and 2 bases from J, with 8 bases in between. This CDR3 contains 13 residues. Germline values: CDR1 SGHNT, CDR2 YENEEA.

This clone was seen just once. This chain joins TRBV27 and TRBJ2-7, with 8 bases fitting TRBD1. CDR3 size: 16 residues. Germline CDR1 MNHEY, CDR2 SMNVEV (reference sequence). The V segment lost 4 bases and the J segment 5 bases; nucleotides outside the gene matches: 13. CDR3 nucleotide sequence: TGTGCCAGCAGTTCCATGGCGACAGGGGTGAGTGACGAGCAGTACTTC. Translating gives CASSSMATGVSDEQYF.

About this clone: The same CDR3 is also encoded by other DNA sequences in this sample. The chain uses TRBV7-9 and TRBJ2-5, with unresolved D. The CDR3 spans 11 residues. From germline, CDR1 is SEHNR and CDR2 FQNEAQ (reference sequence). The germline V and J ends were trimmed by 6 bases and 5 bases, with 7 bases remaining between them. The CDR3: CASSEQETQYF. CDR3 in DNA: TGTGCCAGCAGTGAACAGGAGACCCAGTACTTC.

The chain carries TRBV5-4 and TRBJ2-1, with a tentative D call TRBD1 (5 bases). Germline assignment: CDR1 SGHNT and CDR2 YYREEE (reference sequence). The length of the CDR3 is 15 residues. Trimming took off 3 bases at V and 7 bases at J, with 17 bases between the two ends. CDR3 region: CASSSGTNRLNEQFF. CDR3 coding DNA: TGTGCCAGCAGCTCAGGCACAAACAGGTTAAATGAGCAGTTCTTC. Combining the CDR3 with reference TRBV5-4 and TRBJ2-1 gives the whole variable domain ETGVTQSPTHLIKTRGQQVTLRCSSQSGHNTVSWYQQALGQGPQFIFQYYREEENGRGNFPPRFSGLQFPNYSSELNVNALELDDSALYLCASSSGTNRLNEQFFGPGTRLTVL.

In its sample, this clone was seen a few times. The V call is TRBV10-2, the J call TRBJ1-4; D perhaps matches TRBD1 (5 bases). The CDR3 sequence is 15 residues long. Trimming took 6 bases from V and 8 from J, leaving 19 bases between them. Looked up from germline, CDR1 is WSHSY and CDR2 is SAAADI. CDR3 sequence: CASSPLGRGEEKLFF. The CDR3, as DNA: TGCGCCAGCAGCCCCCTTGGGAGGGGTGAGGAAAAACTGTTTTTT.

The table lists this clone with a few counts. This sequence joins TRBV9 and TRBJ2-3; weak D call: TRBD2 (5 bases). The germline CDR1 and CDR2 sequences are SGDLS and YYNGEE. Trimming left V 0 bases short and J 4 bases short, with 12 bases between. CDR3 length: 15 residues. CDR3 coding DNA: TGTGCCAGCAGCGTAGCGACGACTAAAGCAGATACGCAGTATTTT. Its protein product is CASSVATTKADTQYF.

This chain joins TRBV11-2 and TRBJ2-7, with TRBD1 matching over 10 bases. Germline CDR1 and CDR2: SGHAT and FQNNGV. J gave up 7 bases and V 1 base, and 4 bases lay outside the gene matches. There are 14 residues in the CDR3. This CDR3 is CASSLVPGQGEQYF. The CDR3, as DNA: TGTGCCAGCAGCTTAGTGCCGGGACAGGGGGAGCAGTACTTC.

The CDR3 reads CASSSDSAGELFF. The CDR3 DNA reads as TGCGCCAGCAGCTCGGACAGCGCCGGGGAGCTGTTTTTT. The chain is built from TRBV5-1 and TRBJ2-2; perhaps TRBD1 as D (6 bases). CDR1 and CDR2 from the germline V gene are SGHRS and YFSETQ. V dropped 3 bases and J dropped 6 bases, with 9 bases sitting between them. The CDR3 loop spans 13 amino acids.

CDR3 DNA: TGTGCCACGTCGGAAGGGAGGAACTCACCCCTCCACTTT. Residues: CATSEGRNSPLHF. The J gene is TRBJ1-6, the V gene TRBV6-4; D gene ambiguous. V lost 10 bases, J lost 10 bases, and 17 bases lay in between. Looked up from germline, CDR1 is MRHNA and CDR2 is SNTAGT. The CDR3 spans 13 residues.

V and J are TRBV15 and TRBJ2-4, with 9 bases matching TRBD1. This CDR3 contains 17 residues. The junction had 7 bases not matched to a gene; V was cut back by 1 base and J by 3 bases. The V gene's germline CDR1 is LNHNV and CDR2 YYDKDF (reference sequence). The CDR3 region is CATSRAGTGKGKNIQYF. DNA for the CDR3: TGTGCCACCAGCAGAGCCGGGACAGGGAAGGGCAAAAACATTCAGTACTTC. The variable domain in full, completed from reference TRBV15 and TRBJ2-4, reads DAMVIQNPRYQVTQFGKPVTLSCSQTLNHNVMYWYQQKSSQAPKLLFHYYDKDFNNEADTPDNFQSRRPNTSFCFLDIRSPGLGDTAMYLCATSRAGTGKGKNIQYFGAGTRLSVL.

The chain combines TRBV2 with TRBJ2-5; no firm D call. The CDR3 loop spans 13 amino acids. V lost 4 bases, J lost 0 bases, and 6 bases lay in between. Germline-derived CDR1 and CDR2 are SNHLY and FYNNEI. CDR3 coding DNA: TGTGCCAGCAGTGCTCCCGACCAAGAGACCCAGTACTTC. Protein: CASSAPDQETQYF.

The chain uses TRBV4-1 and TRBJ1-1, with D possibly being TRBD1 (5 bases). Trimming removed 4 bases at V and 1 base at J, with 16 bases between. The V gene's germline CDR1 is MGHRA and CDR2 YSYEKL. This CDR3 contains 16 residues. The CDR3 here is CASSPGSGVGNTEAFF. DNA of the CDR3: TGCGCCAGCAGCCCAGGCTCGGGGGTTGGGAACACTGAAGCTTTCTTT.

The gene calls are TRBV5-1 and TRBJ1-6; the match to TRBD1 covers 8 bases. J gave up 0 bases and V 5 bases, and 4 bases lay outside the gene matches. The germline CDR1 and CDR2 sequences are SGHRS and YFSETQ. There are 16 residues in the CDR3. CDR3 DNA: TGCGCCAGCAGGACAGGGGAGAGCTCCTATAATTCACCCCTCCACTTT. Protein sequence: CASRTGESSYNSPLHF.

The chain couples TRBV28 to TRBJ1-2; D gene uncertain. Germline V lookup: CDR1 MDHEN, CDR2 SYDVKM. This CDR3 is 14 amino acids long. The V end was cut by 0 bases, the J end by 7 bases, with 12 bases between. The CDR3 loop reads CASSLWVRRGGYTF. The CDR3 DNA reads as TGTGCCAGCAGTTTATGGGTCCGCCGCGGTGGCTACACCTTC.

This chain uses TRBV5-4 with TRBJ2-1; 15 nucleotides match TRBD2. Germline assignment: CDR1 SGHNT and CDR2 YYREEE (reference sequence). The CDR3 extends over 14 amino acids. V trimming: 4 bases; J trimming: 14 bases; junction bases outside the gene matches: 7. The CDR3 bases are TGTGCCAGCAGCACGGGACTAGCGGGGGGAATGGAGTTCTTC. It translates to CASSTGLAGGMEFF.

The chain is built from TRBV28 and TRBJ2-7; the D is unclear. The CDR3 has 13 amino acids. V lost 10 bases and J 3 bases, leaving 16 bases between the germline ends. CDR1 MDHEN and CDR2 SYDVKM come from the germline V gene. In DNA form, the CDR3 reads TGTGCCACCACCGGCGGAACGCTCTACGAGCAGTACTTC. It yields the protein CATTGGTLYEQYF.